Listed below are T cell receptor beta chains from one sample, sequenced in a study of blood T cell repertoires in COVID-19. Repertoires were generated with immunoSEQ multiplex PCR, while TCRdb's copy carries only in-frame clones and drops some. The sample carries around 50,000 clones, roughly 82% recorded once. What was sequenced was peripheral blood. The receptors were sampled from a woman over 75 with acute or convalescent COVID-19. CDR3s include the opening cysteine and the closing phenylalanine or tryptophan. A D gene is named only where the DNA matches it firmly. Where a row states a size, it is once, few, many or the class of an expanded clone; other rows omit it.

size,V,D,J,DNA,CDR3
NA,TRBV9,TRBD2,TRBJ2-1,TGTGCCAGCAGCGTAAGGACTAGCGGGGAAAATGAGCAGTTCTTC,CASSVRTSGENEQFF
NA,TRBV3-1/TRBV3-2,NA,TRBJ2-2,TGTGCCAGCAGCCAAGCGAGGGTAGCGAACACCGGGGAGCTGTTTTTT,CASSQARVANTGELFF
once,TRBV7-8,NA,TRBJ1-1,TGTGCCAGCAGCGCCCAAGGACACCTGAACACTGAAGCTTTCTTT,CASSAQGHLNTEAFF
NA,TRBV28,NA,TRBJ1-5,TGTGCCAGCAGTGTAAATCAGCCCCAGCATTTT,CASSVNQPQHF
NA,TRBV6-4,NA,TRBJ1-1,TGTGCCAGCAGTGACTCGAGGCAGAACCCCGGCACTGAAGCTTTCTTT,CASSDSRQNPGTEAFF
once,TRBV2,TRBD1,TRBJ1-4,TGTGCCAGCAGTCCCTCGGGACAGTTAAATGAAAAACTGTTTTTT,CASSPSGQLNEKLFF
NA,TRBV2,NA,TRBJ1-4,TGTGCCAGCAGTGATGCCTTCGTCGGGTTTGAAAAACTGTTTTTT,CASSDAFVGFEKLFF
NA,TRBV10-3,TRBD1,TRBJ1-4,TGTGCCATCAGTGAGACAGGGGGTAATGAAAAACTGTTTTTT,CAISETGGNEKLFF
NA,TRBV19,NA,TRBJ1-6,TGTGCCAGTAGTACCTCCCGGGGGTCGAATTCACCCCTCCACTTT,CASSTSRGSNSPLHF
NA,TRBV7-9,TRBD2,TRBJ2-1,TGTGCCAGCAGCCTACTAGCGGGGGGACGTCAATCCTACAATGAGCAGTTCTTC,CASSLLAGGRQSYNEQFF
NA,TRBV27,TRBD2,TRBJ2-1,TGTGCCAGCAGTGTGACTAGCGGGGGGTTCGGTGAGCAGTTCTTC,CASSVTSGGFGEQFF
NA,TRBV4-1,TRBD2,TRBJ2-1,TGCGCCAGCAGCCTGCCTAGCGGGGACAAAGACTACAATGAGCAGTTCTTC,CASSLPSGDKDYNEQFF
NA,TRBV3-1/TRBV3-2,NA,TRBJ1-1,TGTGCCAGCAGCAACAACATCCCAGGTTACACTGAAGCTTTCTTT,CASSNNIPGYTEAFF
NA,TRBV7-6,TRBD2,TRBJ2-1,TGTGCCAGCAGCTTAGCGACTAGCGGGAGTGGGGATGAGCAGTTCTTC,CASSLATSGSGDEQFF
NA,TRBV11-1,TRBD1,TRBJ1-1,TGTGCCAGCAGTCAGAGACAGGGTCTAGGACCGATTCGTCCGTTCTTT,CASSQRQGLGPIRPFF
NA,TRBV10-2,TRBD1,TRBJ1-5,TGCGCCAGCAGTTGGGACAGGGGGCTTCAGCCCCAGCATTTT,CASSWDRGLQPQHF
NA,TRBV28,NA,TRBJ1-1,TGTGCCAGCAGTCTAGGACACTTCCCTGAAGCTTTCTTT,CASSLGHFPEAFF
NA,TRBV19,TRBD1,TRBJ1-2,TGTGCCAGTAGTCCGGGACAGGGGAACTATGGCTACACCTTC,CASSPGQGNYGYTF
many,TRBV5-1,NA,TRBJ1-1,TGCGCCAGCAGCTTGGGGGCAAGTCTTAGAGCTTTCTTT,CASSLGASLRAFF
NA,TRBV9,TRBD1,TRBJ2-2,TGTGCCAGCAAACCGACAGGGGTAGACGGGGAGCTGTTTTTT,CASKPTGVDGELFF
NA,TRBV20-1,TRBD1,TRBJ2-7,TGCAGTGCTGGTGGACAGGGGACCTACGAGCAGTACTTC,CSAGGQGTYEQYF
NA,TRBV30,NA,TRBJ2-3,TGTGCCTGGAGTCTAACTAGTCGTGTAGATACGCAGTATTTT,CAWSLTSRVDTQYF
NA,TRBV9,NA,TRBJ2-1,TGTGCCAGCAGCGCCACAGGGGAGGTCTGGAATGAGCAGTTCTTC,CASSATGEVWNEQFF
NA,TRBV5-6,NA,TRBJ1-1,TGTGCCAGCTCGCAGAGGGCCCAAAGATTCATGAACACTGAAGCTTTCTTT,CASSQRAQRFMNTEAFF
NA,TRBV7-9,NA,TRBJ1-2,TGTGCCAGCAGCGCCAGTCCGAGGGTGACAAACTATGGCTACACCTTC,CASSASPRVTNYGYTF
few,TRBV5-4,TRBD1,TRBJ2-1,TGTGCCAGCACCCTTAGGACAGGGGGCCCCTACAATGAGCAGTTCTTC,CASTLRTGGPYNEQFF
NA,TRBV3-1/TRBV3-2,NA,TRBJ1-6,TGTGCCAGCAGCCAAGGGGGGCGGGCTGGCAATTCACCCCTCCACTTT,CASSQGGRAGNSPLHF
few,TRBV12-3/TRBV12-4,NA,TRBJ1-1,TGTGCCAGCAGTTTAAAGGGGCGCACTGAAGCTTTCTTT,CASSLKGRTEAFF
NA,TRBV19,NA,TRBJ1-6,TGTGCCAGTAGTATTGCGGGAGCCAATTCACCCCTCCACTTT,CASSIAGANSPLHF
NA,TRBV2,NA,TRBJ1-2,TGTGCCAGCAGTGACAGGGGTACCTCCTATGGCTACACCTTC,CASSDRGTSYGYTF
once,TRBV15,TRBD1,TRBJ1-3,TGTGCCACCAGCAGAGAACTGACAGGGGGCTCTGGAAACACCATATATTTT,CATSRELTGGSGNTIYF
NA,TRBV4-2,NA,TRBJ1-1,TGTGCCAGCAGCCAACCGGGAGTACGGAACACTGAAGCTTTCTTT,CASSQPGVRNTEAFF
NA,TRBV7-9,TRBD1,TRBJ1-1,TGTGCCAGCAGCTCTCGACAGGGTAATCGGTTCACTGAAGCTTTCTTT,CASSSRQGNRFTEAFF
NA,TRBV11-3,NA,TRBJ1-6,TGTGCCAGCAGCTTAGATGGGATAGGGGGTTCACCCCTCCACTTT,CASSLDGIGGSPLHF
NA,TRBV5-4,NA,TRBJ2-1,TGTGCCAGCAGCTTAGAAAGTACGCCTCTAGAGCAGTTCTTC,CASSLESTPLEQFF
NA,TRBV9,NA,TRBJ1-4,TGTGCCAGCAGCGTAGGGGCAGCGGGGACTAATGAAAAACTGTTTTTT,CASSVGAAGTNEKLFF
NA,TRBV5-1,NA,TRBJ1-2,TGCGCCAGCAGACCAGACAGCAACTATGGCTACACCTTC,CASRPDSNYGYTF
NA,TRBV19,NA,TRBJ1-1,TGTGCCAGTAGTACCGTCGCGGGGATGAACACTGAAGCTTTCTTT,CASSTVAGMNTEAFF
NA,TRBV2,TRBD1,TRBJ2-1,TGTGCCAGCAGTGAAGCGGGACAGGAGTCCTACAATGAGCAGTTCTTC,CASSEAGQESYNEQFF
NA,TRBV9,NA,TRBJ2-2,TGTGCCAGCAGCGTAGTTTCTAGGGGGACCGGGGAGCTGTTTTTT,CASSVVSRGTGELFF
NA,TRBV28,TRBD1,TRBJ1-2,TGTGCCAGCAGACCCCCCTCAGGGGGCCAGGGCTACACCTTC,CASRPPSGGQGYTF
NA,TRBV19,TRBD1,TRBJ1-2,TGTGCCAGTAGGACGACCGGGACAGGGGGCCTTGGCTACACCTTC,CASRTTGTGGLGYTF
NA,TRBV28,NA,TRBJ1-2,TGTGCCAGCAGTTTGGGGGGGATCGGCGGCTATGGCTACACCTTC,CASSLGGIGGYGYTF
NA,TRBV15,NA,TRBJ2-7,TGTGCCACCAGCAGGTTCGGACATCCCTACGAGCAGTACTTC,CATSRFGHPYEQYF
NA,TRBV7-8,NA,TRBJ1-2,TGTGCCAGCAGCTTGGGGAGGGATGGCTACACCTTC,CASSLGRDGYTF
NA,TRBV7-8,NA,TRBJ2-2,TGTGCCAGCAGAGGGATAGGCGGGGGGGAGCTGTTTTTT,CASRGIGGGELFF
few,TRBV11-3,NA,TRBJ2-5,TGTGCCAGCAGCTTAGATTTACAATCCTTGCAAGAGACCCAGTACTTC,CASSLDLQSLQETQYF
once,TRBV3-1/TRBV3-2,TRBD1,TRBJ1-4,TGTGCCAGCAGCCAACAGACAGGGGTCCGTGAAAAACTGTTTTTT,CASSQQTGVREKLFF